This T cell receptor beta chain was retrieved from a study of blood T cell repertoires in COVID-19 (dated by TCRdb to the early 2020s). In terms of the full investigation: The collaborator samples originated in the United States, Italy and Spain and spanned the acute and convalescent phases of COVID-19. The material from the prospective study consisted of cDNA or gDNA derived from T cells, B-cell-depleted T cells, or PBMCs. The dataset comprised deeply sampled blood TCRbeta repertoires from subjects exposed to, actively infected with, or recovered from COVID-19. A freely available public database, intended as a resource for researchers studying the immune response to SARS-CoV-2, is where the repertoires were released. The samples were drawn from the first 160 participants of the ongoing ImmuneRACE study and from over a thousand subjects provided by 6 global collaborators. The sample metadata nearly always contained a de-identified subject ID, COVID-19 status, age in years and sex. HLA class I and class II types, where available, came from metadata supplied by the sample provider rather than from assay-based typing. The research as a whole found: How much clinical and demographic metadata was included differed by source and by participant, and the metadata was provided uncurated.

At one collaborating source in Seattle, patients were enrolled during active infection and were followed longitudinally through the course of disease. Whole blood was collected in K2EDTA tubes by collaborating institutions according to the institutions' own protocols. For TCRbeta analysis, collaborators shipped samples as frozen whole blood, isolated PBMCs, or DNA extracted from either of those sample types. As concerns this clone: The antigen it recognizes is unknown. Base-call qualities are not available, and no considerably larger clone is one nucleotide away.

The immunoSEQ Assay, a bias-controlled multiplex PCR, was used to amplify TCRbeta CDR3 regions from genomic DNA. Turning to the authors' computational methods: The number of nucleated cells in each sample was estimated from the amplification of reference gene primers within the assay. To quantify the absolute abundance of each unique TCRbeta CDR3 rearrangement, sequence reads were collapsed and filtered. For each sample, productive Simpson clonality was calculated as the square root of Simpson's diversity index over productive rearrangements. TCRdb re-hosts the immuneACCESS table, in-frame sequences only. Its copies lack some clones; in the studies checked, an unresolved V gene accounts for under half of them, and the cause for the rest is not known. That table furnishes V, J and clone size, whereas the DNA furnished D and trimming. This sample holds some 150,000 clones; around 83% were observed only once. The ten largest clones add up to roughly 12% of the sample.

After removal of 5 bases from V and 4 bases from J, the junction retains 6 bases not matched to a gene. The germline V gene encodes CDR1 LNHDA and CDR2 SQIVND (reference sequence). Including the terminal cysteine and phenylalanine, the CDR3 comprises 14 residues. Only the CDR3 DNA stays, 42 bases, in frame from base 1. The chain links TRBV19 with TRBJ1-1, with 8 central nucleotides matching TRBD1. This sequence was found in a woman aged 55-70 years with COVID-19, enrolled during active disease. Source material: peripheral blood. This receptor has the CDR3 CASSSTGAATEAFF. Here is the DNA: TGTGCCAGTAGTTCGACAGGGGCGGCCACTGAAGCTTTCTTT.